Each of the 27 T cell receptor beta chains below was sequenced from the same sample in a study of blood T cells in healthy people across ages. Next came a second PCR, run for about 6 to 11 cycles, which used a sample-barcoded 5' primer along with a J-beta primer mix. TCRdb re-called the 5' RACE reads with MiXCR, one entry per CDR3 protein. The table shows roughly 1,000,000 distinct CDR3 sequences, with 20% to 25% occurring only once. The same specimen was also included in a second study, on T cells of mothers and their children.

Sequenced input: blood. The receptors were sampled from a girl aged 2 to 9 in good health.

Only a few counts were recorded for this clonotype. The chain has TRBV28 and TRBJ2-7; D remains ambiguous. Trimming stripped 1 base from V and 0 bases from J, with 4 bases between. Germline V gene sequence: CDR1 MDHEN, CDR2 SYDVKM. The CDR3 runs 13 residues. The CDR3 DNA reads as TGTGCCAGCAGTTTATTGGCCTCCTACGAGCAGTACTTC. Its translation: CASSLLASYEQYF.

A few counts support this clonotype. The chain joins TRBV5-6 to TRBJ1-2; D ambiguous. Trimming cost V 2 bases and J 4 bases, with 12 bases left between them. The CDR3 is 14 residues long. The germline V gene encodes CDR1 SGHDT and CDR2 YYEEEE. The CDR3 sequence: CASSLTGNSYGYTF. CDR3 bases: TGTGCCAGCAGCTTAACCGGGAACAGCTATGGCTACACCTTC.

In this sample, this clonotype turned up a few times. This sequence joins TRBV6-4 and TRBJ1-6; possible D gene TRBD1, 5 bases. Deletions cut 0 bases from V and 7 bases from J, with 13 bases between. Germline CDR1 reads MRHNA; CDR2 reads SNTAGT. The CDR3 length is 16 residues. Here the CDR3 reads CASSDSPGSPNSPLHF. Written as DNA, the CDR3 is TGTGCCAGCAGTGACTCGCCAGGGAGTCCCAATTCACCCCTCCACTTT.

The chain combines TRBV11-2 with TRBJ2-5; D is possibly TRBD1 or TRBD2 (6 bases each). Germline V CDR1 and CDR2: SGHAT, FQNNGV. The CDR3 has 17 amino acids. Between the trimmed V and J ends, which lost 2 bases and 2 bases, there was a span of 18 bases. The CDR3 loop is CASSLIYLGGKQETQYF. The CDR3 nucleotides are TGTGCCAGCAGCTTAATTTACTTGGGGGGCAAACAAGAGACCCAGTACTTC. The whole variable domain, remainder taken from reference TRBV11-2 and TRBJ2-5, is EAGVAQSPRYKIIEKRQSVAFWCNPISGHATLYWYQQILGQGPKLLIQFQNNGVVDDSQLPKDRFSAERLKGVDSTLKIQPAKLEDSAVYLCASSLIYLGGKQETQYFGPGTRLLVL.

The CDR3 DNA reads as TGTGCCAGCAGCCCTTGGGGGGGCGGTGGCTACACCTTC. It codes for CASSPWGGGGYTF. The chain uses TRBV12-3 or TRBV12-4 and TRBJ1-2, with a tentative D call TRBD1 (6 bases). The CDR3 contains 13 residues. V lost 6 bases and J 7 bases, leaving 15 bases between the germline ends.

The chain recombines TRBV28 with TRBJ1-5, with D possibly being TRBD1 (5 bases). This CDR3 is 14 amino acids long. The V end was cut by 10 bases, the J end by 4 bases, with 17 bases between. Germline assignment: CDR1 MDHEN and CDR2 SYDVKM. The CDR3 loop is CATLGHWANQPQHF. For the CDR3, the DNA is TGTGCCACACTAGGACACTGGGCGAATCAGCCCCAGCATTTT.

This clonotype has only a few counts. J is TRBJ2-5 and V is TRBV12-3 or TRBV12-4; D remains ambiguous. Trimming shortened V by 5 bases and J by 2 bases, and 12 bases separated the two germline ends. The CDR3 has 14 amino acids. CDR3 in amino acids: CASSVLTAQETQYF. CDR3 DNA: TGTGCCAGCAGTGTATTGACGGCTCAAGAGACCCAGTACTTC.

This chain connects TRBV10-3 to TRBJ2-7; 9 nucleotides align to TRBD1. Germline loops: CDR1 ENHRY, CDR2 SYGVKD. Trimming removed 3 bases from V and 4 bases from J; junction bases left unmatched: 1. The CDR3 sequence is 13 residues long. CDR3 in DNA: TGTGCCATCAGTGATGGGACAGGGTACGAGCAGTACTTC. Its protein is CAISDGTGYEQYF.

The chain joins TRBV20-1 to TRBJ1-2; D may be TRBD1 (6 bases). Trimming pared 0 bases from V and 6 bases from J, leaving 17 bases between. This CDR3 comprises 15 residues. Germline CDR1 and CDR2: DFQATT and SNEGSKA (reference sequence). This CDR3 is CSAREHRDIRNGYTF. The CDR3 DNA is TGCAGTGCTAGAGAGCACCGGGACATACGTAATGGCTACACCTTC.

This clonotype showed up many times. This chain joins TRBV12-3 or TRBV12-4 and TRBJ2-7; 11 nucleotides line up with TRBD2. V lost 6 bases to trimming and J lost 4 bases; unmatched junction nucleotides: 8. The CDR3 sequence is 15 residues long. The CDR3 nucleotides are TGTGCCAGCAGGCCTAGACTAGCGGGGAGGTACGAGCAGTACTTC. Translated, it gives CASRPRLAGRYEQYF.

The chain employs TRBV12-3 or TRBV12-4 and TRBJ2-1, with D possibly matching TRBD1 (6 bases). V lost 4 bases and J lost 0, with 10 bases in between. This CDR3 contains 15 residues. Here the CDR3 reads CASSSQGHSYNEQFF. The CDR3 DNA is TGTGCCAGCAGTTCACAGGGCCACTCCTACAATGAGCAGTTCTTC.

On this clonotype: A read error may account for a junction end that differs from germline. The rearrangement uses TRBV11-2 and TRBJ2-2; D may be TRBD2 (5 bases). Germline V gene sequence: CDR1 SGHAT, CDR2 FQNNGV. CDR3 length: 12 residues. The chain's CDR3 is CASATNTGEPFF. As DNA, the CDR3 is TGTGCCAGCGCCACGAACACCGGGGAGCCGTTTTTT.

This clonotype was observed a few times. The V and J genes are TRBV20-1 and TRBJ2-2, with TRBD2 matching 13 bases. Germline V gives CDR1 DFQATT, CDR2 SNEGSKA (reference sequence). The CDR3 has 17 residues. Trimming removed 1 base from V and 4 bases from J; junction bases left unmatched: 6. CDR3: CSARAPLAGGGTGELFF. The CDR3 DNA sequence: TGCAGTGCTAGAGCCCCACTAGCGGGAGGGGGCACCGGGGAGCTGTTTTTT.

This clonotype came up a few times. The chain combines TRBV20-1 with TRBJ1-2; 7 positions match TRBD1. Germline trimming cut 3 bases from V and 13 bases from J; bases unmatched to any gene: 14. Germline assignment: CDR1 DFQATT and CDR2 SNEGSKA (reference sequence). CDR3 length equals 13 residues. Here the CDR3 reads CSARKMRDSQFTF. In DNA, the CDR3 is TGCAGTGCTAGGAAAATGAGGGACAGCCAATTCACCTTC.

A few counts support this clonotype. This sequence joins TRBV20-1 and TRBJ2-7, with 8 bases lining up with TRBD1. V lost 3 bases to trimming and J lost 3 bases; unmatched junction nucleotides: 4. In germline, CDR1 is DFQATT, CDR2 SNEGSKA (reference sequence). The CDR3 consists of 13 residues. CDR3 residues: CSARVDRGYEQYF. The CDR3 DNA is TGCAGTGCTAGGGTCGACAGGGGCTACGAGCAGTACTTC.

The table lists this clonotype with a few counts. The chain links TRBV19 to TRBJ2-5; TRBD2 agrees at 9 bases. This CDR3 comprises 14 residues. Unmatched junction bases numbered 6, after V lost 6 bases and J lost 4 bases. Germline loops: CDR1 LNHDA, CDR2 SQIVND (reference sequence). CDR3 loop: CASRSGRSAETQYF. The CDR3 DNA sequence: TGTGCCAGTAGAAGCGGGAGGAGTGCAGAGACCCAGTACTTC.

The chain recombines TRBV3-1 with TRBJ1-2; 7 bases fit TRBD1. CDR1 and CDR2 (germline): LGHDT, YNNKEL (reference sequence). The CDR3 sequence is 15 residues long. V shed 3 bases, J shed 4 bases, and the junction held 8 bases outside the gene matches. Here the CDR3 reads CASSHSRGQTYGYTF. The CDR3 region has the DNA TGTGCCAGCAGCCATTCCAGGGGACAGACCTATGGCTACACCTTC.

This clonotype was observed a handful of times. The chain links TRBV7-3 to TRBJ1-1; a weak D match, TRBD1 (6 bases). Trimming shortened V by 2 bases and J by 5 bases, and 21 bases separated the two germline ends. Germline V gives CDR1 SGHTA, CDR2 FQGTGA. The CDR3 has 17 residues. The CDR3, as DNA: TGTGCCAGCAGCTTAGGCGGTACAGAGGGGAGGGGGACTGAAGCTTTCTTT. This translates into CASSLGGTEGRGTEAFF.

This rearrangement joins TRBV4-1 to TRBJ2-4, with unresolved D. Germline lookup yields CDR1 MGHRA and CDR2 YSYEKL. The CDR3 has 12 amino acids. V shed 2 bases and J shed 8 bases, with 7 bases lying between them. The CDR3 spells CASSQTGHIQYF. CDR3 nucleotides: TGCGCCAGCAGCCAAACGGGTCACATTCAGTACTTC.

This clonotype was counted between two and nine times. The CDR3 loop is CASSFTNIQYF. For the CDR3, the DNA is TGTGCCAGCAGTTTTACAAACATTCAGTACTTC. This chain uses TRBV28 with TRBJ2-4; unclear D gene. Between the trimmed V and J ends, which lost 3 bases and 6 bases, there was a span of 3 bases. Germline V gene data show CDR1 as MDHEN and CDR2 as SYDVKM. The CDR3 runs to 11 residues.

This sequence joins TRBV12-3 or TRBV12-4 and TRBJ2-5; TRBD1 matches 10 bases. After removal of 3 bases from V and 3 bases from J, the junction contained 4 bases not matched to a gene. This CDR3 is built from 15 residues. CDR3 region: CASSFTGTGEETQYF. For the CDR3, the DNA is TGTGCCAGCAGTTTCACCGGGACAGGGGAAGAGACCCAGTACTTC.

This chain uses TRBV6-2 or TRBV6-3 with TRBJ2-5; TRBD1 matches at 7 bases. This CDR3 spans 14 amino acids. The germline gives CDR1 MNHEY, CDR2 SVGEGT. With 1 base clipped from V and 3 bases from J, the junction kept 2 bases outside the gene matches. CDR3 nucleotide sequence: TGTGCCAGCAGTTACTTCGACAGGGAAGAGACCCAGTACTTC. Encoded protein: CASSYFDREETQYF.

The CDR3 loop reads CASSSFPGQGHVLTF. The CDR3 coding sequence is TGTGCCAGCAGTTCATTTCCGGGACAGGGTCACGTCCTGACTTTC. The J gene is TRBJ2-6, the V gene TRBV12-3 or TRBV12-4; TRBD1 matches 9 bases. V trimming: 4 bases; J trimming: 11 bases; junction bases outside the gene matches: 9. There are 15 residues in the CDR3.

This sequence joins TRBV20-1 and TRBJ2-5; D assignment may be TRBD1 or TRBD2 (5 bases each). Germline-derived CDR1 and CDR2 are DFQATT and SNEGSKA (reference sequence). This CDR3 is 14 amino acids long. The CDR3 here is CSARPGRNQETQYF. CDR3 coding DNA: TGCAGCGCAAGACCGGGACGGAACCAAGAGACCCAGTACTTC.

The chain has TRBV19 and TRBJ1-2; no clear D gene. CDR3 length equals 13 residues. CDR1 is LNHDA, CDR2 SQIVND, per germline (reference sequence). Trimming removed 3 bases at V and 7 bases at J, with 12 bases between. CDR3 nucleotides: TGTGCCAGTAGTATTTCACCAGGAAGTGGCTACACCTTC. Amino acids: CASSISPGSGYTF.

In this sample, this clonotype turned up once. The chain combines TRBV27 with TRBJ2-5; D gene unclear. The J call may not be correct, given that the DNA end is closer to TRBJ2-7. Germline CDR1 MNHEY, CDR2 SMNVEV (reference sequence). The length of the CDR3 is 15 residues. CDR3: CASSLSNSGSYEQYF. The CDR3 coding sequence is TGTGCCAGCAGTTTATCGAACAGTGGCTCATACGAGCAGTACTTC.

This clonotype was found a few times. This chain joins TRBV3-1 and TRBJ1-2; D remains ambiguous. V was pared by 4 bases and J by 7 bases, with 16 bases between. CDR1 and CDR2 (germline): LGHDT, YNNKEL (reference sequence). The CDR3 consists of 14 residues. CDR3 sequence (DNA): TGTGCCAGCAGCCTCTATCTCGACTCCGGTGGCTACACCTTC. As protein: CASSLYLDSGGYTF. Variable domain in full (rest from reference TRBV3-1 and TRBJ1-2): DTAVSQTPKYLVTQMGNDKSIKCEQNLGHDTMYWYKQDSKKFLKIMFSYNNKELIINETVPNRFSPKSPDKAHLNLHINSLELGDSAVYFCASSLYLDSGGYTFGSGTRLTVV.